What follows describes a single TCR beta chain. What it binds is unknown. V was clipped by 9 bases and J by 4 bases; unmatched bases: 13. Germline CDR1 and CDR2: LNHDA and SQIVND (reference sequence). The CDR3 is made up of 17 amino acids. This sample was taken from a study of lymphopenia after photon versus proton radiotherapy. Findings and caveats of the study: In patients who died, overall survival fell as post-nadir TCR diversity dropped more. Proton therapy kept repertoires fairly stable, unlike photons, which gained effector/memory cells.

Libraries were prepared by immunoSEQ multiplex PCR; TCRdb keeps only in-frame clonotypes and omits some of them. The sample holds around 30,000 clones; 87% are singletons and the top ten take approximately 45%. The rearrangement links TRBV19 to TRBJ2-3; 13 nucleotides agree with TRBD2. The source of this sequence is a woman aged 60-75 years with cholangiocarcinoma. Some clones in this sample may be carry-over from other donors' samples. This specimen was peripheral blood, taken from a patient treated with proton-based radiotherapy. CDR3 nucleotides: TGTGCCAGCAGATCTCCGGGACTAGCGGGGTTCTCAGATACGCAGTATTTT. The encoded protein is CASRSPGLAGFSDTQYF.